Below, 9 T cell receptor beta chains from the same sample are listed, as sequenced in a study of control samples from healthy donors and cancer patients. Assay: immunoSEQ multiplex PCR; the TCRdb copy retains only in-frame clones and omits some. Seen here are 75,000 to 90,000 clones, approximately 91% observed once, and the top ten hold more than 7%. The source material was blood. The receptors were gathered from a man in his fifties in good health.

This chain uses TRBV11-2 with TRBJ1-4; D gene uncertain. This CDR3 comprises 15 residues. V was trimmed by 0 bases and J by 7 bases, leaving 12 bases between them. Per germline, CDR1 SGHAT and CDR2 FQNNGV. Written as DNA, the CDR3 is TGTGCCAGCAGCTTAGATGGGCGGGAGATTGAAAAACTGTTTTTT. Protein: CASSLDGREIEKLFF. The full variable domain, in which reference TRBV11-2 and TRBJ1-4 provide the parts outside the CDR3, is EAGVAQSPRYKIIEKRQSVAFWCNPISGHATLYWYQQILGQGPKLLIQFQNNGVVDDSQLPKDRFSAERLKGVDSTLKIQPAKLEDSAVYLCASSLDGREIEKLFFGSGTQLSVL.

The V gene is TRBV18, the J gene TRBJ1-2; D is uncertain. Germline V gives CDR1 KGHSH, CDR2 LQKENI. Trimming pared 4 bases from V and 6 bases from J, leaving 21 bases between. The CDR3 covers 16 residues. The CDR3 bases are TGTGCCAGCTCACGCGAACATCCGAAAGTTATGGATGGCTACACCTTC. As protein: CASSREHPKVMDGYTF.

Only one count was recorded for this clone. CDR3 nucleotides: TGTGCCAGCAGTATAGGTGACTTCCCCACAGATACGCAGTATTTT. It is translated as CASSIGDFPTDTQYF. The gene calls are TRBV7-2 and TRBJ2-3; D is uncertain. V dropped 6 bases and J dropped 2 bases, with 15 bases sitting between them. This CDR3 is 15 amino acids long. Germline V gives CDR1 SGHTA, CDR2 FQGNSA.

This clone was detected only once. This chain connects TRBV4-2 to TRBJ1-5; D is possibly TRBD1 (5 bases). Trimming left V 1 base short and J 3 bases short, with 13 bases between. CDR1 is LGHNA, CDR2 YNFKEQ, per germline. The CDR3 consists of 16 residues. This CDR3 reads CASSQVPAGTNQPQHF. CDR3 DNA sequence: TGTGCCAGCAGCCAAGTACCAGCAGGGACCAATCAGCCCCAGCATTTT.

This clone was observed a handful of times. The CDR3 sequence: CASSRLDRGGTEAFF. In nucleotides, the CDR3 is TGTGCCAGCAGCCGACTAGACAGGGGTGGGACTGAAGCTTTCTTT. The chain combines TRBV14 with TRBJ1-1; 8 bases line up with TRBD1. Germline-derived CDR1 and CDR2 are SGHDN and FVKESK. With 4 bases clipped from V and 5 bases from J, the junction kept 9 bases outside the gene matches. There are 15 residues in the CDR3.

V and J are TRBV6-5 and TRBJ1-2; possible D gene TRBD1, 5 bases. Germline-derived CDR1 and CDR2 are MNHEY and SVGAGI. V was pared by 2 bases and J by 8 bases, with 12 bases between. The CDR3 covers 13 residues. CDR3 residues: CASSYPDRSGYTF. DNA of the CDR3: TGTGCCAGCAGTTACCCCGACAGATCCGGCTACACCTTC.

The CDR3 nucleotides read TGTGCCAGCCGCAAGTCCGGGACAGTTCAAGAGACCCAGTACTTC. It specifies CASRKSGTVQETQYF. The chain recombines TRBV18 with TRBJ2-5; 7 bases are shared with TRBD1. The CDR3 sequence is 15 residues long. CDR1 is KGHSH, CDR2 LQKENI, per germline. Germline trimming cut 8 bases from V and 2 bases from J; bases unmatched to any gene: 11.

The V call is TRBV19, the J call TRBJ2-7, with a weak D call TRBD1 (5 bases). There are 13 residues in the CDR3. The V end lost 5 bases, the J end lost 1 base, and 9 bases lay between the germline ends. Germline CDR1 and CDR2: LNHDA and SQIVND (reference sequence). The CDR3 bases are TGTGCCAGTAGTGCAGACAGTTCCTACGAGCAGTACTTC. The encoded protein is CASSADSSYEQYF. Supplemented by reference TRBV19 and TRBJ2-7, the full variable domain reads DGGITQSPKYLFRKEGQNVTLSCEQNLNHDAMYWYRQDPGQGLRLIYYSQIVNDFQKGDIAEGYSVSREKKESFPLTVTSAQKNPTAFYLCASSADSSYEQYFGPGTRLTVT.

This rearrangement joins TRBV19 to TRBJ2-2; TRBD2 aligns across 7 bases. The CDR3 totals 15 residues. The ends lost 9 bases at V and 7 bases at J; junction bases unmatched: 14. The V gene's germline CDR1 is LNHDA and CDR2 SQIVND (reference sequence). The CDR3: CARIPPGGDGGELFF. DNA for the CDR3: TGTGCCAGAATACCCCCGGGAGGTGATGGCGGGGAGCTGTTTTTT.